These 27 T cell receptor beta chains share one sample of origin, sequenced in a study of blood T cell repertoires in COVID-19. Clones were sequenced by immunoSEQ multiplex PCR, and TCRdb holds only the in-frame ones, with some missing. The sample yields about 100,000 clones, roughly 92% seen once. The sample taken for sequencing was peripheral blood. These receptors all stem from a man aged 65 to 85 with acute or convalescent COVID-19.

The chain carries TRBV4-3 and TRBJ2-5; 7 nucleotides line up with TRBD2. The germline V gene has CDR1 LGHNA and CDR2 YSLEER. J gave up 8 bases and V 0 bases, and 12 bases lay outside the gene matches. The CDR3 runs 16 residues. The CDR3 is CASSQDRGEGSLTQYF. The CDR3 bases are TGCGCCAGCAGCCAAGATCGGGGGGAGGGGAGTCTCACCCAGTACTTC.

This chain links TRBV7-8 with TRBJ2-7; 8 bases align to TRBD1. From germline, CDR1 is SGHVS and CDR2 FQNEAQ. This CDR3 contains 14 residues. After removal of 5 bases from V and 2 bases from J, the junction contained 5 bases not matched to a gene. CDR3 DNA sequence: TGTGCCAGCAGCGTTTCGACAGGGGCCTACGAGCAGTACTTC. Protein sequence: CASSVSTGAYEQYF.

The chain combines TRBV10-3 with TRBJ2-1; the match to TRBD2 covers 12 bases. CDR1 is ENHRY and CDR2 is SYGVKD in the germline V gene. The J segment lost 8 bases and the V segment lost 4 bases, leaving 6 bases of the junction unmatched. The CDR3 sequence is 15 residues long. The CDR3 nucleotides read TGTGCCATCAGTGGGACTAGCGGGGACCTGGATGAGCAGTTCTTC. Protein product: CAISGTSGDLDEQFF.

The CDR3 DNA reads TGTGCCAGCAGTGCGGAGAGGGTCTATGGCTACACCTTC. It translates to CASSAERVYGYTF. The chain recombines TRBV2 with TRBJ1-2; D is undetermined. V lost 4 bases, J lost 4 bases, and 10 bases lay in between. Germline CDR1 and CDR2: SNHLY and FYNNEI. The CDR3 is 13 amino acids.

The V call is TRBV5-4, the J call TRBJ1-6; D ambiguous. Trimming took off 3 bases at V and 7 bases at J, with 11 bases between the two ends. The CDR3 spans 14 residues. CDR1 is SGHNT, CDR2 YYREEE, per germline (reference sequence). The CDR3 loop reads CASSSRESNSPLHF. The CDR3, as DNA: TGTGCCAGCAGCTCCCGGGAATCCAATTCACCCCTCCACTTT. The full variable domain, its missing parts supplied by reference TRBV5-4 and TRBJ1-6, is ETGVTQSPTHLIKTRGQQVTLRCSSQSGHNTVSWYQQALGQGPQFIFQYYREEENGRGNFPPRFSGLQFPNYSSELNVNALELDDSALYLCASSSRESNSPLHFGNGTRLTVT.

This chain joins TRBV3-1 (or the pseudogene TRBV3-2) and TRBJ1-5, with D uncertain. V was cut by 4 bases and J by 1 base, with 8 bases left in between. In germline, CDR1 is LGHDT, CDR2 YNNKEL (reference sequence). This CDR3 spans 14 amino acids. CDR3 nucleotide sequence: TGTGCCAGCAGCCCCCTGGGCAGCAATCAGCCCCAGCATTTT. It translates to CASSPLGSNQPQHF.

J is TRBJ2-5 and V is TRBV30; 13 bases match TRBD2. In germline, CDR1 is GTSNPN, CDR2 SVGIG (reference sequence). V lost 0 bases and J lost 3; bases outside the gene matches: 1. The CDR3 runs to 15 residues. CDR3 region: CAWSVGLAGEETQYF. CDR3 nucleotides: TGTGCCTGGAGTGTAGGACTAGCGGGGGAAGAGACCCAGTACTTC.

The chain carries TRBV13 and TRBJ2-5; 7 bases agree with TRBD2. The CDR3 is 15 amino acids. J was trimmed by 2 bases and V by 4 bases; bases with no gene match: 7. Germline values: CDR1 PRHDT, CDR2 FYEKMQ (reference sequence). CDR3 loop: CASSSRGETQETQYF. DNA for the CDR3: TGTGCCAGCAGCTCTCGGGGGGAGACTCAAGAGACCCAGTACTTC.

The V gene is TRBV3-1 (or the pseudogene TRBV3-2), the J gene TRBJ1-4; unclear D gene. Germline lookup yields CDR1 LGHDT and CDR2 YNNKEL (reference sequence). The CDR3 totals 16 residues. Trimming removed 1 base from V and 5 bases from J, with 14 bases in between. For the CDR3, the DNA is TGTGCCAGCAGCCAAGTAAGGCCTCCGGGGAATGAAAAACTGTTTTTT. Translating gives CASSQVRPPGNEKLFF.

This clone appeared once. The chain is built from TRBV7-3 and TRBJ2-7, with TRBD2 matching 7 bases. Per the germline V gene, CDR1 is SGHTA and CDR2 is FQGTGA. After removal of 4 bases from V and 0 bases from J, the junction contained 12 bases not matched to a gene. The CDR3 loop spans 17 amino acids. CDR3 in DNA: TGTGCCAGCAGCTACCGCTGGCGGGAGAGCAGCTCCTACGAGCAGTACTTC. Translated, it gives CASSYRWRESSSYEQYF.

CDR3 nucleotide sequence: TGTGCCAGCAGTTACTCCGGACAGGGAGGTGGAAACACCATATATTTT. This sequence encodes CASSYSGQGGGNTIYF. The V call is TRBV6-6, the J call TRBJ1-3; the match to TRBD1 covers 8 bases. The CDR3 runs to 16 residues. Germline CDR1 MNHNY, CDR2 SVGAGI (reference sequence). V shed 0 bases, J shed 3 bases, and the junction held 4 bases outside the gene matches.

The rearrangement uses TRBV7-6 and TRBJ2-1; 8 positions agree with TRBD1. The J segment lost 2 bases and the V segment lost 2 bases, leaving 2 bases of the junction unmatched. Germline values: CDR1 SGHVS, CDR2 FNYEAQ. CDR3 length equals 15 residues. Written as DNA, the CDR3 is TGTGCCAGCAGCTTATGGACAGGGCCCTACAATGAGCAGTTCTTC. The encoded protein is CASSLWTGPYNEQFF.

The sample holds one count of this clone. The chain uses TRBV2 and TRBJ2-7; D might be TRBD2 (6 bases). Trimming stripped 8 bases from V and 2 bases from J, with 16 bases between. The CDR3 length is 14 residues. Looked up from germline, CDR1 is SNHLY and CDR2 is FYNNEI. CDR3 in DNA: TGTGCCAGCGGAGACCGGAGGGGTCCCTACGAGCAGTACTTC. Encoded protein: CASGDRRGPYEQYF.

The gene calls are TRBV7-6 and TRBJ2-2; tentative D call: TRBD1 (5 bases). V was clipped by 1 base and J by 3 bases, with 9 bases between them. Per germline, CDR1 SGHVS and CDR2 FNYEAQ. The CDR3 runs 15 residues. This chain's CDR3 is CASSLEGRYTGELFF. CDR3 nucleotides: TGTGCCAGCAGCTTAGAGGGGCGGTACACCGGGGAGCTGTTTTTT.

This clone has just one count. V gene TRBV4-3 combines with J gene TRBJ1-2; the match to TRBD1 covers 7 bases. The CDR3 spans 16 residues. Germline V gene sequence: CDR1 LGHNA, CDR2 YSLEER. V shed 0 bases, J shed 4 bases, and the junction held 8 bases outside the gene matches. The CDR3 here is CASSQDRDRLTYGYTF. Here the CDR3 DNA reads TGCGCCAGCAGCCAAGATAGGGACAGACTTACCTATGGCTACACCTTC.

The genes are TRBV6-2 or TRBV6-3 and TRBJ1-2; no firm D call. Germline V gene data show CDR1 as MNHEY and CDR2 as SVGEGT. The CDR3 has 11 amino acids. V was trimmed by 2 bases and J by 8 bases, leaving 6 bases between them. The CDR3 nucleotides read TGTGCCAGCAGTTACATGCGGGGCTACACCTTC. This sequence encodes CASSYMRGYTF.

The rearrangement links TRBV19 to TRBJ1-2; 9 bases line up with TRBD1. J gave up 6 bases and V 0 bases, and 2 bases lay outside the gene matches. CDR1 is LNHDA, CDR2 SQIVND, per germline (reference sequence). CDR3 length equals 14 residues. The DNA of the CDR3 is TGTGCCAGTAGTATAGAAACAGGGGGCCATGGCTACACCTTC. It yields the protein CASSIETGGHGYTF.

The chain couples TRBV9 to TRBJ2-5, with 7 bases lining up with TRBD2. J was trimmed by 5 bases and V by 0 bases; bases with no gene match: 7. Germline CDR1 and CDR2: SGDLS and YYNGEE. CDR3 size: 15 residues. The DNA for the CDR3 is TGTGCCAGCAGCGTAGTGAGCGGGAACCTTGAGACCCAGTACTTC. As protein: CASSVVSGNLETQYF.

J is TRBJ2-2 and V is TRBV9; tentatively, D is TRBD1 (7 bases). CDR1 SGDLS and CDR2 YYNGEE come from the germline V gene. This CDR3 has 15 amino acids. V dropped 4 bases and J dropped 5 bases, with 15 bases sitting between them. CDR3 coding DNA: TGTGCCAGCAGCTTCCGGACAGGAGGGACCGGGGAGCTGTTTTTT. It is translated as CASSFRTGGTGELFF.

J is TRBJ2-5 and V is TRBV5-8, with 14 bases matching TRBD2. The CDR3 consists of 17 residues. From germline, CDR1 is SGHTS and CDR2 YDEGEE. V shed 4 bases and J 3 bases; nucleotides not matched to a gene: 8. CDR3: CASSRLAGGPFEETQYF. DNA for the CDR3: TGTGCCAGCAGCAGACTAGCGGGGGGGCCTTTCGAAGAGACCCAGTACTTC.

This chain connects TRBV4-3 to TRBJ2-3; 11 bases line up with TRBD2. V gave up 3 bases and J gave up 1 base; unmatched junction bases: 6. The CDR3 is 17 residues long. Germline V gene sequence: CDR1 LGHNA, CDR2 YSLEER. The CDR3 sequence: CASSHSLAGERTDTQYF. The CDR3 region has the DNA TGCGCCAGCAGCCATTCACTAGCGGGGGAGCGCACAGATACGCAGTATTTT.

The chain joins TRBV10-3 to TRBJ2-1, with D possibly TRBD2 on 7 matching bases. Trimming removed 3 bases at V and 9 bases at J, with 15 bases between. Germline lookup yields CDR1 ENHRY and CDR2 SYGVKD. The CDR3 totals 14 residues. The CDR3 DNA follows: TGTGCCATCAGTGACAGGGGAGCGGGGAGTGAGCAGTTCTTC. Protein sequence: CAISDRGAGSEQFF.

This clone was recorded only once. The chain has TRBV5-1 and TRBJ1-2; 8 bases are shared with TRBD1. V was pared by 4 bases and J by 6 bases, with 11 bases of the junction left unmatched. CDR1 and CDR2 (germline): SGHRS, YFSETQ. The CDR3 is 15 residues long. Here the CDR3 reads CASSVRDRNSHGYTF. In DNA, the CDR3 is TGCGCCAGCAGCGTCCGGGACAGGAATTCACATGGCTACACCTTC. Supplemented by reference TRBV5-1 and TRBJ1-2, the full variable domain reads KAGVTQTPRYLIKTRGQQVTLSCSPISGHRSVSWYQQTPGQGLQFLFEYFSETQRNKGNFPGRFSGRQFSNSRSEMNVSTLELGDSALYLCASSVRDRNSHGYTFGSGTRLTVV.

The chain joins TRBV10-3 to TRBJ2-3; D may be TRBD2 (7 bases). This CDR3 has 15 residues. CDR1 ENHRY and CDR2 SYGVKD come from the germline V gene. Trimming cost V 8 bases and J 3 bases, with 18 bases left between them. The CDR3 sequence is CAISAGAGETDTQYF. In DNA form, the CDR3 reads TGTGCCATCTCGGCAGGGGCGGGAGAAACAGATACGCAGTATTTT.

This chain connects TRBV5-6 to TRBJ2-3; TRBD2 agrees at 11 bases. The CDR3 is 15 amino acids. V was pared by 4 bases and J by 1 base, with 2 bases of the junction left unmatched. Germline V gene data show CDR1 as SGHDT and CDR2 as YYEEEE. As DNA, the CDR3 is TGTGCCAGCAGCCTGGGACTAGCGGGCACAGATACGCAGTATTTT. It translates to CASSLGLAGTDTQYF.

The CDR3 coding sequence is TGTGCCAGCACCACTGGTTCCCAAGAGACCCAGTACTTC. Its protein product is CASTTGSQETQYF. The rearrangement uses TRBV5-4 and TRBJ2-5; D not certain. The CDR3 is 13 residues long. The germline gives CDR1 SGHNT, CDR2 YYREEE (reference sequence). Trimming pared 6 bases from V and 1 base from J, leaving 10 bases between.

DNA for the CDR3: TGCGCCAGCAGCCAAGGGGGGCGGGTGGTTTACAATGAGCAGTTCTTC. This codes for CASSQGGRVVYNEQFF. The chain employs TRBV4-3 and TRBJ2-1, with D perhaps TRBD1 (6 bases). With 1 base removed from V and 4 bases from J, the gap between germline ends came to 14 bases. The CDR3 covers 16 residues. Germline V CDR1 and CDR2: LGHNA, YSLEER.